The 23 T cell receptor beta chains in this list originate from one sample, sequenced in a study of blood T cell repertoires in COVID-19. The repertoire was sequenced with immunoSEQ multiplex PCR; TCRdb's copy has only in-frame clones and lacks some. The table has some 210,000 clones, approximately 80% seen once. The sample taken for sequencing was PBMCs or T cells enriched from blood (not recorded which). The receptors come from a man younger than 40 with acute COVID-19.

The rearrangement joins TRBV14 to TRBJ1-2; TRBD1 matches at 8 bases. The CDR3 runs to 16 residues. The germline V gene has CDR1 SGHDN and CDR2 FVKESK. After removal of 0 bases from V and 5 bases from J, the junction contained 8 bases not matched to a gene. CDR3 region: CASSQEILTGAYGYTF. The DNA for the CDR3 is TGTGCCAGCAGCCAAGAGATACTGACAGGGGCGTATGGCTACACCTTC. Filled out from reference TRBV14 and TRBJ1-2, the complete variable domain reads EAGVTQFPSHSVIEKGQTVTLRCDPISGHDNLYWYRRVMGKEIKFLLHFVKESKQDESGMPNNRFLAERTGGTYSTLKVQPAELEDSGVYFCASSQEILTGAYGYTFGSGTRLTVV.

This clone has only a few counts. J is TRBJ1-5 and V is TRBV19; no clear D gene. Germline values: CDR1 LNHDA, CDR2 SQIVND (reference sequence). This CDR3 has 12 amino acids. V lost 5 bases and J lost 11, with 13 bases in between. The DNA of the CDR3 is TGTGCCAGTAGTGAGACGGGTTCAGCCCAGCATTTT. It yields the protein CASSETGSAQHF.

The chain has TRBV4-1 and TRBJ1-2; a possible D gene is TRBD1 (6 bases). Germline CDR1 is MGHRA and CDR2 is YSYEKL. V gave up 0 bases and J gave up 2 bases, with 16 bases separating them. The CDR3 contains 17 residues. This CDR3 reads CASSQEEGGSSNYGYTF. CDR3 coding DNA: TGCGCCAGCAGCCAAGAGGAGGGGGGGTCCTCAAACTATGGCTACACCTTC.

The chain has TRBV25-1 and TRBJ2-5, with 9 bases that match TRBD1. Per the germline V gene, CDR1 is MGHDK and CDR2 is SYGVNS. CDR3 length equals 15 residues. With V trimmed by 3 bases and J by 4 bases, 6 bases remained unmatched. This CDR3 reads CASSDTNRGRETQYF. Here the CDR3 DNA reads TGTGCCAGCAGTGATACCAACAGGGGGCGAGAGACCCAGTACTTC.

V and J are TRBV7-2 and TRBJ1-2; D perhaps matches TRBD1 (5 bases). The germline V and J ends were trimmed by 5 bases and 4 bases, with 11 bases remaining between them. The CDR3 loop spans 13 amino acids. The germline V gene encodes CDR1 SGHTA and CDR2 FQGNSA. The CDR3 protein is CASSVRGGYGYTF. The CDR3 coding sequence is TGTGCCAGCAGCGTACGGGGGGGCTATGGCTACACCTTC.

The rearrangement joins TRBV5-1 to TRBJ2-2; unclear D gene. V lost 9 bases to trimming and J lost 3 bases, with 12 bases between them. Germline V gives CDR1 SGHRS, CDR2 YFSETQ. The CDR3 length is 13 residues. The CDR3 loop is CATRVGHTGELFF. CDR3 bases: TGCGCCACCAGAGTGGGCCACACCGGGGAGCTGTTTTTT. Full variable domain (remainder filled in from reference TRBV5-1 and TRBJ2-2): KAGVTQTPRYLIKTRGQQVTLSCSPISGHRSVSWYQQTPGQGLQFLFEYFSETQRNKGNFPGRFSGRQFSNSRSEMNVSTLELGDSALYLCATRVGHTGELFFGEGSRLTVL.

The rearrangement joins TRBV2 to TRBJ2-1; D possibly corresponds to TRBD2 (5 bases). The CDR3 extends over 13 amino acids. Trimming stripped 7 bases from V and 9 bases from J, with 16 bases between. Germline V gives CDR1 SNHLY, CDR2 FYNNEI. CDR3: CASIPRGGAEQFF. Written as DNA, the CDR3 is TGTGCCAGCATCCCCCGAGGAGGAGCTGAGCAGTTCTTC.

This clone has a handful of counts. The V gene is TRBV7-9, the J gene TRBJ1-2, with 8 bases lining up with TRBD1. Per germline, CDR1 SEHNR and CDR2 FQNEAQ (reference sequence). V shed 8 bases and J 6 bases; nucleotides not matched to a gene: 17. The CDR3 covers 16 residues. Here the CDR3 DNA reads TGTGCCAGCTCGAAAGGCCCCTACAGGGGGGTTGATGGCTACACCTTC. Amino acids: CASSKGPYRGVDGYTF.

The V gene is TRBV10-3, the J gene TRBJ2-7; possibly TRBD1 for D (5 bases). The germline gives CDR1 ENHRY, CDR2 SYGVKD. The V gene lost 0 bases and the J gene lost 3 bases, with 9 bases spanning the gap. The CDR3 is made up of 14 amino acids. CDR3 coding DNA: TGTGCCATCAGTGAGTCTTGGGGCGGCTACGAGCAGTACTTC. Its translation: CAISESWGGYEQYF.

The chain uses TRBV7-9 and TRBJ1-2; D unresolved. The germline CDR1 and CDR2 sequences are SEHNR and FQNEAQ (reference sequence). This CDR3 is 14 amino acids long. V was pared by 3 bases and J by 2 bases, with 10 bases between. This CDR3 reads CASSFGTGNYGYTF. CDR3 in DNA: TGTGCCAGCAGCTTCGGCACGGGGAACTATGGCTACACCTTC.

This chain links TRBV9 with TRBJ2-2; a weak D match, TRBD1 (5 bases). CDR1 is SGDLS, CDR2 YYNGEE, per germline. There are 16 residues in the CDR3. The germline V and J ends were trimmed by 3 bases and 0 bases, with 12 bases remaining between them. In DNA form, the CDR3 reads TGTGCCAGCAGCGAGGGTGGGGCCTCGAACACCGGGGAGCTGTTTTTT. It yields the protein CASSEGGASNTGELFF.

The V call is TRBV29-1, the J call TRBJ2-7, with TRBD1 as a possible D gene (5 bases). Germline loops: CDR1 SQVTM, CDR2 ANQGSEA. V lost 0 bases and J 2 bases, leaving 8 bases between the germline ends. This CDR3 contains 13 residues. CDR3 residues: CSVEDPRAYEQYF. In DNA form, the CDR3 reads TGCAGCGTTGAAGATCCCAGGGCCTACGAGCAGTACTTC.

The chain combines TRBV3-1 (or the pseudogene TRBV3-2) with TRBJ1-2; TRBD1 aligns across 8 bases. J lost 4 bases, V lost 5 bases, and 6 bases had no gene match. Germline V CDR1 and CDR2: LGHDT, YNNKEL (reference sequence). This CDR3 spans 14 amino acids. The CDR3 region is CASSSTGVRYGYTF. CDR3 DNA sequence: TGTGCCAGCAGCTCGACAGGGGTTCGCTATGGCTACACCTTC.

Turning to this clone: Given the absence of the conserved phenylalanine or tryptophan at the CDR3 end, a read error is likely. No DNA is shown, since the ends of the CDR3 on it are uncertain; the CDR3 is the one TCRdb lists. The genes are TRBV21-1 and TRBJ2-7; TRBD2 is taken as the D call from the table, unchecked against the DNA. TRBV21-1 is a known pseudogene. Counting both end residues, the CDR3 totals 8 amino acids. The CDR3 region is CASSPPVP.

This chain links TRBV12-2 with TRBJ1-4. TRBV12-2 is an annotated pseudogene. The CDR3 consists of 14 residues. CDR3 nucleotide sequence: TGTGCAAGTCGCTTCGGCAGGGAGGGGGAAAAACTGTTTTTT. Its protein product is CASRFGREGEKLFF.

Notes on this clone: Other DNA sequences in the sample encode the same CDR3. This chain uses TRBV19 with TRBJ1-2; D call uncertain. The germline V gene has CDR1 LNHDA and CDR2 SQIVND (reference sequence). V shed 1 base and J shed 2 bases, with 5 bases lying between them. The CDR3 spans 13 residues. The CDR3 sequence is CASSIGENYGYTF. The CDR3 DNA is TGTGCCAGTAGTATAGGAGAGAACTATGGCTACACCTTC. The full variable domain, completed using reference TRBV19 and TRBJ1-2, is DGGITQSPKYLFRKEGQNVTLSCEQNLNHDAMYWYRQDPGQGLRLIYYSQIVNDFQKGDIAEGYSVSREKKESFPLTVTSAQKNPTAFYLCASSIGENYGYTFGSGTRLTVV.

Here the CDR3 reads CASSGTGEGSPLHF. The CDR3, as DNA: TGTGCCAGCAGTGGGACAGGAGAAGGTTCACCCCTCCACTTT. The chain joins TRBV2 to TRBJ1-6; TRBD1 agrees at 7 bases. Per the germline V gene, CDR1 is SNHLY and CDR2 is FYNNEI. Trimming cost V 4 bases and J 9 bases; bases outside gene matches: 6. The CDR3 loop spans 14 amino acids. Full variable domain (rest looked up from reference TRBV2 and TRBJ1-6): EPEVTQTPSHQVTQMGQEVILRCVPISNHLYFYWYRQILGQKVEFLVSFYNNEISEKSEIFDDQFSVERPDGSNFTLKIRSTKLEDSAMYFCASSGTGEGSPLHFGNGTRLTVT.

The chain couples TRBV6-5 to TRBJ2-2; maybe TRBD2 (5 bases). The CDR3 covers 15 residues. Trimming took 8 bases from V and 0 from J, leaving 13 bases between them. Germline V gene sequence: CDR1 MNHEY, CDR2 SVGAGI. CDR3 sequence: CASLPRLPNTGELFF. In nucleotides, the CDR3 is TGTGCCAGCCTACCCAGACTACCGAACACCGGGGAGCTGTTTTTT.

The J gene is TRBJ1-1, the V gene TRBV2, with D perhaps TRBD1 (6 bases). The V end was cut by 5 bases, the J end by 0 bases, with 13 bases between. The CDR3 contains 15 residues. Germline CDR1 is SNHLY and CDR2 is FYNNEI. The CDR3 sequence is CASSKITGMNTEAFF. In DNA form, the CDR3 reads TGTGCCAGCAGTAAAATTACAGGGATGAACACTGAAGCTTTCTTT.

This clone has a single count. The chain has TRBV19 and TRBJ2-2; D remains ambiguous. The CDR3 length is 13 residues. The ends were cut back, 1 base at V and 6 bases at J, with 6 bases in the middle. Germline CDR1 and CDR2: LNHDA and SQIVND (reference sequence). The CDR3 protein is CASSIGLPGELFF. DNA of the CDR3: TGTGCCAGTAGTATAGGGCTTCCCGGGGAGCTGTTTTTT. Drawing the rest from reference TRBV19 and TRBJ2-2, the complete variable domain is DGGITQSPKYLFRKEGQNVTLSCEQNLNHDAMYWYRQDPGQGLRLIYYSQIVNDFQKGDIAEGYSVSREKKESFPLTVTSAQKNPTAFYLCASSIGLPGELFFGEGSRLTVL.

The chain has TRBV9 and TRBJ1-3; D ambiguous. Trimming stripped 3 bases from V and 0 bases from J, with 19 bases between. The CDR3 is made up of 18 amino acids. The germline V gene encodes CDR1 SGDLS and CDR2 YYNGEE. This chain's CDR3 is CASSASEGRASSGNTIYF. CDR3 coding DNA: TGTGCCAGCAGCGCCTCCGAAGGGAGGGCGAGCTCTGGAAACACCATATATTTT.

Regarding this clone: This may come from a read error, since a much larger clone is one base off. The same CDR3 also results from other DNA sequences found in this sample. V and J are TRBV5-1 and TRBJ1-5, with TRBD1 identical over 9 bases. The V gene end was trimmed by 4 bases and the J gene end by 6 bases; junction bases not matched to a gene: 2. This CDR3 spans 13 amino acids. CDR1 is SGHRS and CDR2 is YFSETQ in the germline V gene. CDR3 loop: CASSPDRGQPQHF. The CDR3 coding sequence is TGCGCCAGCAGCCCGGACAGGGGTCAGCCCCAGCATTTT.

The CDR3 sequence is CASTSRDREHNEQFF. For the CDR3, the DNA is TGTGCCAGCACCTCCAGAGACAGAGAACACAATGAGCAGTTCTTC. The rearrangement uses TRBV25-1 and TRBJ2-1, with a possible D match to TRBD1 (5 bases). V lost 7 bases and J lost 5, with 18 bases in between. Per germline, CDR1 MGHDK and CDR2 SYGVNS. This CDR3 has 15 amino acids.